Below, one T cell receptor (beta chain) is given with its context. Its binding antigen is unknown. No quality values exist for individual bases; no much larger clone is one base distant. The sample comes from a study of shared clonotypes between healthy human individuals (dated by TCRdb to about 2020). Regarding the research as a whole: Two women and three men aged 18 to 49 years were included in the cohort. For each donor, CD4 naive and CD4 memory were each given three plates, CD8 naive was given two plates, and CD8 memory was given one plate. Blood TCR repertoires of roughly 5 healthy adults were deeply sequenced to estimate repertoire size and the extent of clonotype sharing between individuals. Different laboratories and diverse techniques were used to prepare libraries and sequence TCR repertoires, to increase sequencing depth and limit assay-specific biases. Between about 0.85 and 8.9 billion PBMCs per donor were obtained by leukapheresis. The full study reports these points: The small number of donors limited the genetic and exposure-history diversity represented. When a handful of donors were compared, the shared fraction of clonotypes was 5% to 6.5% for naive CD4, less than 4% for naive CD8, roughly 2.5% for memory CD4, and 0.4% for memory CD8. Only blood was sampled, and tissue TCR repertoires likely differ from those in blood. Naive subsets generally had larger estimated clonotype richness than memory subsets. Compared with non-shared clonotypes, the clonotypes found in all four sorted-subset donors had higher generation probabilities. Pairwise subsampling indicated that sequencing depth was expected to affect the degree of clonotype sharing among donors. Incomplete sequencing was indicated by rarefaction of sorted-subset datasets, despite the large sequencing depth.

The V and J ends are trimmed by 0 bases and 4 bases, leaving 10 bases between them. Spanning cysteine to phenylalanine, the CDR3 consists of 15 amino acids. The CDR3 DNA has 45 bases and is translated from base 1. Based on the germline V gene (reference sequence), the CDR1 and CDR2 sequences are LNHDA and SQIVND. The donors were healthy, HIV-negative adults who had no recently reported acute infections or vaccinations. Every donor was a Caucasian adult living in Nashville, Tennessee, USA. CD4+ T cells were enriched by magnetic negative selection; naive cells were then positively selected on CD45RA, and the negative fraction formed the memory subset. Blood was obtained by leukapheresis, after which PBMCs were separated by Ficoll-Histopaque density gradient centrifugation and cryopreserved in liquid nitrogen vapor phase. Analytical flow cytometry was used to check the purity and quantity of each magnetically sorted T cell population. Genomic DNA was isolated from every sorted fraction and measured by UV absorbance on a Nanodrop 2000c.

TCR CDR3 regions were amplified from genomic DNA by multiplex PCR using the deep immunoSEQ assay. Extracted genomic DNA from each cell subset was spread evenly across all wells of several immunoSEQ 96-well plates, with each plate serving as a replicate. Each replicate PCR for sorted subsets received around 200 ng genomic DNA, equal to about 30,000 T cell genomes. Purified libraries were quantified with a Qubit 3.0 fluorometer, sized on a Bioanalyzer 2100, and re-quantified with the KAPA Library Quantification kit. Every immunoSEQ 96-well plate was sequenced on a dedicated single-read 150-cycle Illumina NextSeq 550 flow cell. The study's own analysis went as follows. Because the immunoSEQ output included only junctional sequences and no quality scores, the filtering could not be the same as the filtering used for full-length reads. Sequences were annotated with PyIR, a Python wrapper for IgBLAST v1.9, and V/J genes and CDR3 were assigned using IMGT germline references. Reads were filtered out if the reads had weak V/J assignments (E-value above 1e-6), no CDR3, stop codons, out-of-frame junctions, or ambiguous translated residues. A V3J clonotype was defined by an identical inferred V gene, J gene, and CDR3 amino acid sequence. To compute the percentage overlap between repertoires, the number of shared unique clonotypes was divided by the size of the smaller repertoire. RTK rarefaction, the Chao1 estimator, and Recon v2.1 estimates of unobserved clonotypes were used to assess repertoire richness. OLGA was used to compute generation probabilities for all TCRbeta clonotypes that the gDNA method yielded from a few donors. Not all clones reach the TCRdb copy of this immuneACCESS table, which keeps in-frame sequences only. Checked studies attribute under half of the gap to unresolved V genes and leave the rest unexplained. V, J and clone size derive from that table, while D and trimming were established from the DNA sequence. In all, the sample holds about 700,000 clones, and about 74% of those were seen once. Around 1.6% of the sample comes from the top ten.

The receptor comes from a woman in her twenties or thirties in good health. This chain joins TRBV19 to TRBJ1-5; the D gene is perhaps TRBD1, from 5 matching bases. The sequencing sample was made of memory CD4+ T cells sorted from blood. The cell subset or site label for this specimen denotes: CD45RA-negative fraction. This receptor has the CDR3 CASSIDTRENQPQHF. The sequenced DNA is TGTGCCAGTAGTATAGATACCAGGGAAAATCAGCCCCAGCATTTT. Here the CDR3 is joined to the reference TRBV19 and TRBJ1-5 genes, and the full variable domain is: DGGITQSPKYLFRKEGQNVTLSCEQNLNHDAMYWYRQDPGQGLRLIYYSQIVNDFQKGDIAEGYSVSREKKESFPLTVTSAQKNPTAFYLCASSIDTRENQPQHFGDGTRLSIL.